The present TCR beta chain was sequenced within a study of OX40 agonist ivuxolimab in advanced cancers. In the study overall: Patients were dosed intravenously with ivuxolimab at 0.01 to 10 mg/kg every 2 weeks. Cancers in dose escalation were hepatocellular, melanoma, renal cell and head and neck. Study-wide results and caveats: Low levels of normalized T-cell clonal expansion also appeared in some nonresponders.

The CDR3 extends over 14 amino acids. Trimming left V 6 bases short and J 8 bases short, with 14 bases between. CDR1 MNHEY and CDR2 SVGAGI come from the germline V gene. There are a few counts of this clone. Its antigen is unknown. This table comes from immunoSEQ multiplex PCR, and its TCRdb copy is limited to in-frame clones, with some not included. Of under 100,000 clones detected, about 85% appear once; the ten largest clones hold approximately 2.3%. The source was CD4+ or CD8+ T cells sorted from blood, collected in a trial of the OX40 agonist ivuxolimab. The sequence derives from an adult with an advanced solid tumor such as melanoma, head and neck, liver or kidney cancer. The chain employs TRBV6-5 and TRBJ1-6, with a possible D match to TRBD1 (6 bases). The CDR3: CASSPRDIDSPLHF. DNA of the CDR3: TGTGCCAGCAGCCCCCGGGACATAGATTCACCCCTCCACTTT.